This T cell receptor beta chain emerged from a study of liver allograft versus peripheral blood T cells. Background on the study: Comparisons were made between T cell receptor repertoires found in transplanted livers and those circulating in recipients' peripheral blood.

TCRdb re-analysed the reads in MiXCR, keeping a single row per CDR3 protein. The data contain about 3,800 distinct CDR3 sequences, 11% to 15% of them singletons. Turning to this clonotype: The antigen remains unidentified. A read error may be the cause here, since a much bigger clone is one base away.

Study outcomes and limitations: Repertoires found inside liver allografts reportedly differed from T cell receptor repertoires in peripheral blood.

The clonotype originates from a human patient who had a liver transplant. Some T cells may be transferred from the graft donor.

CDR3: CVSAGAWGTEAFF. The CDR3 nucleotides read TGTGTCAGTGCAGGGGCGTGGGGCACTGAAGCTTTCTTT. The gene calls are TRBV19 and TRBJ1-1, with a weak D call TRBD1 (6 bases). The CDR3 is 13 residues long. Germline V gene lookup returns CDR1 LNHDA and CDR2 SQIVND (reference sequence).